The text below deals with one T cell receptor beta chain. Its target is unknown. CDR3 length: 16 residues. Germline CDR1 and CDR2: SGDLS and YYNGEE. With V trimmed by 4 bases and J by 1 base, 6 bases remained unmatched. These data belong to a study of T cells after yellow fever vaccination. As for the study in general: Fractions of limited cellularity were prepared by means of SMART-Seq v4 Ultra Low Input.

TCRdb ran MiXCR on the 5' RACE reads and lists one entry per CDR3 protein. The table lists roughly 500,000 distinct CDR3 sequences, approximately 21% of them singletons. Study outcomes and limitations: Only a small proportion of the clonotypes turned up in both the CD4 and the CD8 compartments, likely arising from convergent recombination. It was the secondary response that reached its peak faster, day 5 versus 15, but it was weaker. Most primary-vaccination clones recurred post-booster (roughly 96% CD4, 85% to 90% CD8).

This chain links TRBV9 with TRBJ2-5; 11 bases align to TRBD2. The sequenced sample was PBMCs, obtained 15 days after the yellow fever booster vaccination. This receptor was obtained from a young man who received the YFV17D yellow fever vaccine. Here the CDR3 reads CASSPQGLAGQETQYF. The CDR3, as DNA: TGTGCCAGCAGCCCTCAAGGACTAGCGGGCCAAGAGACCCAGTACTTC.